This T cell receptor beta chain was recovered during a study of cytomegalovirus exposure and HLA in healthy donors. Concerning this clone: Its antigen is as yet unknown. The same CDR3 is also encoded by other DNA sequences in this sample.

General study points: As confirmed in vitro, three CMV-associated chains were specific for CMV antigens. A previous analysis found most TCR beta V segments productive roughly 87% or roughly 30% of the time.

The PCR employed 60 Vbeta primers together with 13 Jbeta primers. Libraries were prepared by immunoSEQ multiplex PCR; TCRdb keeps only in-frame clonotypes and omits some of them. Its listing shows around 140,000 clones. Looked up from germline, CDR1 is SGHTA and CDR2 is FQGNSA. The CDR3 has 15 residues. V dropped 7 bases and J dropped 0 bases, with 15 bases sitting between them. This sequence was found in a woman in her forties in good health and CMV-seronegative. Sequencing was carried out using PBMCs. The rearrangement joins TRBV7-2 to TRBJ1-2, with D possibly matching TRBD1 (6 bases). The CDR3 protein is CASTLRGSTNYGYTF. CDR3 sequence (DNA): TGTGCCAGCACCCTCAGGGGCAGTACTAACTATGGCTACACCTTC. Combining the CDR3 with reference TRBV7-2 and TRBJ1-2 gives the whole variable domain GAGVSQSPSNKVTEKGKDVELRCDPISGHTALYWYRQSLGQGLEFLIYFQGNSAPDKSGLPSDRFSAERTGGSVSTLTIQRTQQEDSAVYLCASTLRGSTNYGYTFGSGTRLTVV.